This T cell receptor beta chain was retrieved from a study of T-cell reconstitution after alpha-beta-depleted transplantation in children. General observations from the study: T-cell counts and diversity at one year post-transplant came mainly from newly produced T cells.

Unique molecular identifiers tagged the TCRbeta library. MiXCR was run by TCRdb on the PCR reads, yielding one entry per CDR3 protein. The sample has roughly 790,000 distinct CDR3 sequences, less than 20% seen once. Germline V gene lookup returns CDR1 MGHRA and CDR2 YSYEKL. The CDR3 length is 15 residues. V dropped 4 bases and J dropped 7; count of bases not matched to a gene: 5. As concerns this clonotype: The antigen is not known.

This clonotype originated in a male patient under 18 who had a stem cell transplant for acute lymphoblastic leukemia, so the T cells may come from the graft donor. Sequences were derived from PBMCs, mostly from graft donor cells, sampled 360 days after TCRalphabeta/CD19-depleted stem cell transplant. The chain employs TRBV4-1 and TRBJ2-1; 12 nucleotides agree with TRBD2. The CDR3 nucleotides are TGCGCCAGCAGCCGAGGACTAGCGGGAATGAATGAGCAGTTCTTC. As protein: CASSRGLAGMNEQFF.